This T cell receptor (beta chain) was identified in a study of blood T cell repertoires in COVID-19. Study processing details: Nucleated cell counts were estimated from reference gene primer amplification. Clones were read by immunoSEQ multiplex PCR, and TCRdb kept only the in-frame ones, dropping some. D and trimming were read from the DNA, whereas the V and J calls and clone size are those reported in that table. The repertoire has approximately 50,000 clones, 80% to 90% of them found once; the top ten carry 6.5% to 10%. Sequenced sample: peripheral blood. This TCR came from a man between 45 and 60 years old with active COVID-19.

The CDR3 spells CAWSVEEGANYNEQFF. As DNA, the CDR3 is TGTGCCTGGAGTGTGGAGGAGGGGGCAAACTACAATGAGCAGTTCTTC. J is TRBJ2-1 and V is TRBV30, with D possibly matching TRBD1 (7 bases). The CDR3 is 16 residues long. Trimming pared 0 bases from V and 3 bases from J, leaving 15 bases between. Germline V gives CDR1 GTSNPN, CDR2 SVGIG (reference sequence).